The 17 T cell receptor beta chains presented below share a single source sample, sequenced in a study of beta chain features in type 1 diabetes (dated by TCRdb to the late 2010s). Library construction relied on the immunoSEQ multiplex PCR assay. All of the isolated RNA was reverse transcribed with the High Capacity cDNA Reverse Transcription Kit, so expressed TCRB transcripts were sequenced. In its TCRdb copy, this immuneACCESS table keeps in-frame sequences only and misses some clones. Where compared with another copy, unresolved V genes explain less than half of these, and the others have no known cause. Within this sample are 330,000 or so clones, with about 18% of them counted one time only. Around 0.044% of the sample is held by the ten biggest clonotypes. Sample: naive CD4+ T cells from blood. Explained via the paper, the cell subset or site label denotes: true naive CD4+ T cells. All receptors derive from a woman aged 18-29 years in good health.

This clone has only a few counts. The genes are TRBV11-2 and TRBJ1-1; D is unclear. V shed 3 bases and J shed 1 base, with 6 bases lying between them. CDR1 is SGHAT, CDR2 FQNNGV, per germline. The CDR3 is 13 amino acids. The CDR3 DNA reads as TGTGCCAGCAGCTTTACAGAGAACACTGAAGCTTTCTTT. Protein product: CASSFTENTEAFF.

On this clone: This same CDR3 is encoded by further DNA sequences in the sample. The chain is built from TRBV4-1 and TRBJ1-5; the D is unclear. CDR3 length: 13 amino acids. Germline CDR1 is MGHRA and CDR2 is YSYEKL. V lost 0 bases and J lost 4, with 4 bases in between. The DNA for the CDR3 is TGCGCCAGCAGCCAAGATCGGAATCAGCCCCAGCATTTT. Translating gives CASSQDRNQPQHF.

V is TRBV9 and J is TRBJ1-6; 7 bases map to TRBD1. Trimming cost V 2 bases and J 7 bases; bases outside gene matches: 9. Germline V gene sequence: CDR1 SGDLS, CDR2 YYNGEE. The CDR3 has 16 amino acids. The CDR3 loop is CASSVGTGDGNSPLHF. In nucleotides, the CDR3 is TGTGCCAGCAGCGTCGGTACAGGGGATGGGAATTCACCCCTCCACTTT.

This clone has only a few counts. V is TRBV25-1 and J is TRBJ2-7; perhaps TRBD1 as D (5 bases). Germline CDR1 MGHDK, CDR2 SYGVNS. This CDR3 has 13 amino acids. The germline V and J ends were trimmed by 7 bases and 1 base, with 11 bases remaining between them. CDR3: CASTGSTSYEQYF. CDR3 bases: TGTGCCAGCACAGGGTCAACTTCCTACGAGCAGTACTTC.

This clone was detected a few times. This chain uses TRBV6-4 with TRBJ2-3; D perhaps matches TRBD1 (6 bases). Germline assignment: CDR1 MRHNA and CDR2 SNTAGT. The CDR3 totals 14 residues. V lost 0 bases to trimming and J lost 4 bases, with 8 bases between them. The CDR3 protein is CASSDSKGADTQYF. In nucleotides, the CDR3 is TGTGCCAGCAGTGACTCGAAGGGGGCAGATACGCAGTATTTT.

This clone was found a few times. The genes are TRBV25-1 and TRBJ2-5; weak D call: TRBD1 (6 bases). Trimming pared 5 bases from V and 7 bases from J, leaving 17 bases between. Germline loops: CDR1 MGHDK, CDR2 SYGVNS. The CDR3 is 14 amino acids. In nucleotides, the CDR3 is TGTGCCAGCAGTCTTACCGGGACACTGATGACCCAGTACTTC. This sequence encodes CASSLTGTLMTQYF.

V is TRBV30 and J is TRBJ1-3; no reliable D call. This CDR3 spans 14 amino acids. From germline, CDR1 is GTSNPN and CDR2 SVGIG (reference sequence). Trimming pared 3 bases from V and 3 bases from J, leaving 12 bases between. The CDR3 protein is CAWRYGGVGNTIYF. The CDR3 nucleotides read TGTGCCTGGAGATATGGCGGGGTTGGAAACACCATATATTTT. The full variable domain, rest sourced from reference TRBV30 and TRBJ1-3, is SQTIHQWPATLVQPVGSPLSLECTVEGTSNPNLYWYRQAAGRGLQLLFYSVGIGQISSEVPQNLSASRPQDRQFILSSKKLLLSDSGFYLCAWRYGGVGNTIYFGEGSWLTVV.

This chain links TRBV9 with TRBJ2-7; 7 nucleotides line up with TRBD1. V was pared by 2 bases and J by 3 bases, with 8 bases of the junction left unmatched. Germline V gene sequence: CDR1 SGDLS, CDR2 YYNGEE. This CDR3 region has 15 residues. CDR3 sequence (DNA): TGTGCCAGCAGCGTCACCGGGACAGATTACTACGAGCAGTACTTC. It encodes CASSVTGTDYYEQYF.

As to this clone: Other DNA variants within this sample encode the same CDR3. This chain joins TRBV5-4 and TRBJ2-3; 8 bases map to TRBD2. CDR1 is SGHNT, CDR2 YYREEE, per germline (reference sequence). This CDR3 comprises 15 residues. The V gene end was trimmed by 4 bases and the J gene end by 0 bases; junction bases not matched to a gene: 4. The CDR3 loop is CASSRSSGSTDTQYF. The CDR3 region has the DNA TGTGCCAGCAGCCGTTCTAGCGGGAGCACAGATACGCAGTATTTT.

In DNA form, the CDR3 reads TGTGCCAGCAGCCCATCGGGACTAGCCACGTTGGAGCAGTTCTTC. It encodes CASSPSGLATLEQFF. The V and J genes are TRBV7-2 and TRBJ2-1; the match to TRBD2 covers 9 bases. The trim removed 5 bases at V and 10 bases at J, leaving 12 bases unmatched. The CDR3 runs to 15 residues. The germline CDR1 and CDR2 sequences are SGHTA and FQGNSA.

This sequence joins TRBV5-1 and TRBJ2-3; no reliable D call. The CDR3 has 13 residues. Trimming took 4 bases from V and 0 from J, leaving 6 bases between them. The germline gives CDR1 SGHRS, CDR2 YFSETQ. DNA of the CDR3: TGCGCCAGCAGCCCGTTCAGCACAGATACGCAGTATTTT. Translation gives CASSPFSTDTQYF.

This clone was counted a few times. Other DNA sequences within the sample encode an identical CDR3. This sequence joins TRBV14 and TRBJ1-1, with D tentatively TRBD1 (5 bases). The CDR3 runs 13 residues. Germline assignment: CDR1 SGHDN and CDR2 FVKESK. The V end lost 5 bases, the J end lost 1 base, and 8 bases lay between the germline ends. DNA of the CDR3: TGTGCCAGCAGCGTTCAGGGGAACACTGAAGCTTTCTTT. This codes for CASSVQGNTEAFF.

The chain recombines TRBV27 with TRBJ2-5; D gene unclear. CDR1 is MNHEY, CDR2 SMNVEV, per germline (reference sequence). Between the trimmed V and J ends, which lost 5 bases and 2 bases, there was a span of 9 bases. This CDR3 is 13 amino acids long. CDR3 in amino acids: CASSMAPQETQYF. CDR3 DNA: TGTGCCAGCAGTATGGCTCCGCAAGAGACCCAGTACTTC.

The table lists this clone with a few counts. The chain recombines TRBV6-5 with TRBJ2-7; 8 nucleotides agree with TRBD2. This CDR3 region has 12 residues. The germline V gene has CDR1 MNHEY and CDR2 SVGAGI. Trimming at V came to 11 bases and at J to 6 bases, leaving 9 bases not matched to a gene. CDR3 loop: CAVHGGDSEQYF. As DNA, the CDR3 is TGTGCCGTGCACGGGGGGGATAGCGAGCAGTACTTC.

V usage is TRBV7-6 and J usage is TRBJ2-3, with D maybe TRBD2 (5 bases). The CDR3 has 13 residues. The germline gives CDR1 SGHVS, CDR2 FNYEAQ. Trimming removed 0 bases from V and 5 bases from J, with 6 bases in between. The CDR3 loop reads CASSLAGRDTQYF. The CDR3 bases are TGTGCCAGCAGCTTAGCTGGGAGAGATACGCAGTATTTT. Full variable domain (rest looked up from reference TRBV7-6 and TRBJ2-3): GAGVSQSPRYKVTKRGQDVALRCDPISGHVSLYWYRQALGQGPEFLTYFNYEAQQDKSGLPNDRFSAERPEGSISTLTIQRTEQRDSAMYRCASSLAGRDTQYFGPGTRLTVL.

CDR3: CASSDGTGGGYTF. As DNA, the CDR3 is TGTGCCAGCAGCGATGGGACAGGGGGCGGCTACACCTTC. V and J are TRBV9 and TRBJ1-2; 12 bases align to TRBD1. Germline CDR1 and CDR2: SGDLS and YYNGEE. There are 13 residues in the CDR3. Unmatched junction bases numbered 2, after V lost 3 bases and J lost 8 bases.

The chain links TRBV27 to TRBJ1-1; maybe TRBD1 (5 bases). This CDR3 spans 15 amino acids. The germline V gene has CDR1 MNHEY and CDR2 SMNVEV (reference sequence). Trimming pared 10 bases from V and 10 bases from J, leaving 28 bases between. The CDR3: CATDNWGPYPGSAFF. The CDR3 nucleotides read TGTGCCACGGACAATTGGGGTCCCTATCCTGGTTCAGCTTTCTTT.